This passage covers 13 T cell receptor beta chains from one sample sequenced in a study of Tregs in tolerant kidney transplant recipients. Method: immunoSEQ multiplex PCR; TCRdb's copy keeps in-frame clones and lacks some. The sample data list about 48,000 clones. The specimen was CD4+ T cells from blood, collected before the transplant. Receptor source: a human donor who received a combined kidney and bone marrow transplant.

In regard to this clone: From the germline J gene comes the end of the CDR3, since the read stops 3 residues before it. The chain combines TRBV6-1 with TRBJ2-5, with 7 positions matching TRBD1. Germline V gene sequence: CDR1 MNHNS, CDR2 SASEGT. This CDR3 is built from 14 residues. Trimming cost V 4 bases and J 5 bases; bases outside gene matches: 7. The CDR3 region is CASSGTGDVETQYF. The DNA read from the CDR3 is TGTGCCAGCAGTGGTACAGGGGATGTGGAGACC.

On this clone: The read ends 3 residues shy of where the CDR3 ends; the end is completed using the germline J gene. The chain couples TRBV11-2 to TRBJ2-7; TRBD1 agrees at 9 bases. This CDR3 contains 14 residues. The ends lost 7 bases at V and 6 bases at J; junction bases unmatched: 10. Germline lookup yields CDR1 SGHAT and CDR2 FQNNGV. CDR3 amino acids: CASTLGGQGFEQYF. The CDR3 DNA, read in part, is TGTGCCAGCACCCTTGGGGGACAGGGTTTCGAG.

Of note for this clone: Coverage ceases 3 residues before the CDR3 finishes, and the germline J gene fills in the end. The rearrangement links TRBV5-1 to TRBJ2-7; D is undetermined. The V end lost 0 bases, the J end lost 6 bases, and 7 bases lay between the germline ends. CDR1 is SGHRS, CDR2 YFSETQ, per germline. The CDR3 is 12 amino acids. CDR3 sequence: CASSLEGIEQYF. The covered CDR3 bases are TGCGCCAGCAGCTTGGAGGGCATCGAG.

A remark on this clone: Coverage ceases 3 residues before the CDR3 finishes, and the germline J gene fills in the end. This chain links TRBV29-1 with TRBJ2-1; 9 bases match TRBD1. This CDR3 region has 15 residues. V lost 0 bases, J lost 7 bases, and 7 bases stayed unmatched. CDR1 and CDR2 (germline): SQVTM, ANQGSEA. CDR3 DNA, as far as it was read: TGCAGCGTTGAAGAGACACAGGGGGCATGGAATGAG. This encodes CSVEETQGAWNE. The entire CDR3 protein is CSVEETQGAWNEQFF.

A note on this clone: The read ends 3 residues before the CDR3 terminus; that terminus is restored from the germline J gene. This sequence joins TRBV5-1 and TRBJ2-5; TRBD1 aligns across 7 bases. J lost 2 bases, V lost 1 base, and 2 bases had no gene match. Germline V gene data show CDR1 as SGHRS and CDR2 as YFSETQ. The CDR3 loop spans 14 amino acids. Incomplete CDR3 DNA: TGCGCCAGCAGCTTGCCGGGACAGCAAGAGACC. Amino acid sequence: CASSLPGQQET. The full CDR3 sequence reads CASSLPGQQETQYF.

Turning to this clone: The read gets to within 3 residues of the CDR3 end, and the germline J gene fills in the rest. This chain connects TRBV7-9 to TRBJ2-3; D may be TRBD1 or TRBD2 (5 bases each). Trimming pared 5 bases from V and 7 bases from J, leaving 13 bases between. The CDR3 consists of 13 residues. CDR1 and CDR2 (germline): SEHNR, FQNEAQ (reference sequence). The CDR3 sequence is CASSPGIGNTQYF. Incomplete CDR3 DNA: TGTGCCAGCAGCCCAGGGATCGGGAATACG.

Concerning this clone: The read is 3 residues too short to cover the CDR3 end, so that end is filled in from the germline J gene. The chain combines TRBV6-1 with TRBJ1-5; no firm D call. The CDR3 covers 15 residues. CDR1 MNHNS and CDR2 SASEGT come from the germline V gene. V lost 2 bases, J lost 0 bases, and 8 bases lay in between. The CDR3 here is CASSEIGYSNQPQHF. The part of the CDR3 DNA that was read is TGTGCCAGCAGTGAAATAGGGTATAGCAATCAGCCC.

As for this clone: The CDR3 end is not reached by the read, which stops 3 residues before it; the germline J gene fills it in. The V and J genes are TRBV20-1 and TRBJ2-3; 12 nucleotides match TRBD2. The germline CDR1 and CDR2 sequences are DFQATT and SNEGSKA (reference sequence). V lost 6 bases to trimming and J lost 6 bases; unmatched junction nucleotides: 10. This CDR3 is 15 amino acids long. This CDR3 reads CSALFGLAGSDTQYF. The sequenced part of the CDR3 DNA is TGCAGTGCCCTCTTCGGACTAGCGGGGAGCGATACG.

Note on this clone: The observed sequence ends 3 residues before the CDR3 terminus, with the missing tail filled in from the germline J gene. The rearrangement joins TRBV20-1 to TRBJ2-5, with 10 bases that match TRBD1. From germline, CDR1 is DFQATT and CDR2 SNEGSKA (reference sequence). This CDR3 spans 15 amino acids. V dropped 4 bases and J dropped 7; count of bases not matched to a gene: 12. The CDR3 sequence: CSAMGQGLRQVTQYF. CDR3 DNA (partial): TGCAGTGCTATGGGACAGGGGCTCCGGCAGGTGACC.

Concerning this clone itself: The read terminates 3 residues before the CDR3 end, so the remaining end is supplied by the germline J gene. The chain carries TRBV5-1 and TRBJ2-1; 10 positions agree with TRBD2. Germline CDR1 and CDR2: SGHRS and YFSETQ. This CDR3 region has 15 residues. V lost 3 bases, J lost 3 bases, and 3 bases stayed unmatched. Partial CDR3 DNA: TGCGCCAGCAGCTCAGCTAGCGGGAGCTACAATGAG. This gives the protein CASSSASGSYNE. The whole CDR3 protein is CASSSASGSYNEQFF.

CDR3 sequence reads: CASSPPGQQFYNEQFF. Incomplete CDR3 DNA: TGTGCCAGCAGTCCCCCGGGACAGCAGTTTTACAATGAG. This sequence joins TRBV28 and TRBJ2-1; 7 positions agree with TRBD1. The read gets to within 3 residues of the CDR3 end, and the germline J gene fills in the rest. CDR1 is MDHEN, CDR2 SYDVKM, per germline. V lost 5 bases to trimming and J lost 4 bases; unmatched junction nucleotides: 11. CDR3 length: 16 amino acids.

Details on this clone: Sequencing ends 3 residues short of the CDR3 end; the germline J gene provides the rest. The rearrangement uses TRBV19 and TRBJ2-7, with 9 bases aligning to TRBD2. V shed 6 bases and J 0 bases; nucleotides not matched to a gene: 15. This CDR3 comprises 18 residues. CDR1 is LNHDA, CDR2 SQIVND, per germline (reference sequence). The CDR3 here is CASSFRAGTSTYSYEQYF. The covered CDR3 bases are TGTGCCAGTAGCTTCCGGGCCGGGACTAGCACCTACTCCTACGAG.

The sequenced CDR3 bases are TGCAGTGCCACCAAGCGGGAGGGGTCCTACAATGAG. Protein product: CSATKREGSYNE. The whole CDR3 protein reads CSATKREGSYNEQFF. The rearrangement joins TRBV20-1 to TRBJ2-1; 10 nucleotides line up with TRBD2. The CDR3 end lies 3 residues beyond the end of the read and is filled in from the germline J gene. The ends lost 6 bases at V and 1 base at J; junction bases unmatched: 6. The CDR3 consists of 15 residues. The germline V gene encodes CDR1 DFQATT and CDR2 SNEGSKA (reference sequence).